This T cell receptor beta chain is drawn from a study of control samples from healthy donors and cancer patients. CDR3 size: 13 residues. Germline CDR1 and CDR2: LNHDA and SQIVND (reference sequence). The V end was cut by 5 bases, the J end by 0 bases, with 8 bases between. Repertoires were generated with immunoSEQ multiplex PCR, while TCRdb's copy carries only in-frame clones and drops some. The profile shows about 54,000 clones, nearly 96% of them singletons. This receptor was identified in a woman in her 30s in good health. The genes are TRBV19 and TRBJ2-7; D ambiguous. Source material: blood. The CDR3 region has the DNA TGTGCCAGTAGTGCAGGAGCCTCCTACGAGCAGTACTTC. As protein: CASSAGASYEQYF. Combining the CDR3 with reference TRBV19 and TRBJ2-7 gives the whole variable domain DGGITQSPKYLFRKEGQNVTLSCEQNLNHDAMYWYRQDPGQGLRLIYYSQIVNDFQKGDIAEGYSVSREKKESFPLTVTSAQKNPTAFYLCASSAGASYEQYFGPGTRLTVT.